Presented here are 19 T cell receptor beta chains from one specimen sequenced in a study of OX40 agonist ivuxolimab in advanced cancers. Libraries were prepared by immunoSEQ multiplex PCR; TCRdb keeps only in-frame clonotypes and omits some of them. This sample carries about 72,000 clones, roughly nine tenths of them seen once, and the ten largest clones take 0.85% to 1%. Specimen: CD4+ or CD8+ T cells sorted from blood, collected in a trial of the OX40 agonist ivuxolimab. These receptors were taken from an adult with an advanced solid tumor such as melanoma, head and neck, liver or kidney cancer.

This chain connects TRBV11-3 to TRBJ1-1; no firm D call. Germline V gene lookup returns CDR1 SGHNT and CDR2 YENEEA. V was pared by 1 base and J by 3 bases, with 12 bases between. The CDR3 extends over 15 amino acids. CDR3 coding DNA: TGTGCCAGCAGCTTAGGGGAAGGGCGGCACACTGAAGCTTTCTTT. Translating it yields CASSLGEGRHTEAFF.

This chain connects TRBV2 to TRBJ2-5; D possibly corresponds to TRBD1 (5 bases). Germline V CDR1 and CDR2: SNHLY, FYNNEI. V lost 7 bases to trimming and J lost 1 base, with 7 bases between them. The CDR3 has 12 amino acids. The CDR3 bases are TGTGCCAGCAATACAGGCCAAGAGACCCAGTACTTC. Amino acids: CASNTGQETQYF.

The V call is TRBV2, the J call TRBJ2-5; 12 bases are shared with TRBD2. The V gene's germline CDR1 is SNHLY and CDR2 FYNNEI. Unmatched junction bases numbered 4, after V lost 4 bases and J lost 4 bases. The CDR3 totals 15 residues. The chain's CDR3 is CASSALAGGRETQYF. CDR3 in DNA: TGTGCCAGCAGTGCTCTAGCGGGGGGGCGAGAGACCCAGTACTTC.

Only one count was recorded for this clone. In nucleotides, the CDR3 is TGTGCTAGCGTACCCGGGACTAGCGGGAGACAAGAGACCCAGTACTTC. The encoded protein is CASVPGTSGRQETQYF. V and J are TRBV7-7 and TRBJ2-5; TRBD2 matches at 14 bases. This CDR3 has 16 amino acids. CDR1 SSHAT and CDR2 FNYEAQ come from the germline V gene (reference sequence).

This clone was found once. This chain uses TRBV9 with TRBJ2-7; tentatively, D is TRBD2 (5 bases). The CDR3 extends over 14 amino acids. Germline lookup yields CDR1 SGDLS and CDR2 YYNGEE. V was clipped by 0 bases and J by 4 bases, with 11 bases between them. The CDR3 spells CASSVAGGRYEQYF. The CDR3 nucleotides are TGTGCCAGCAGCGTAGCCGGAGGCAGGTACGAGCAGTACTTC.

The rearrangement links TRBV21-1 to TRBJ2-1; the DNA was not used to check the table's D call, TRBD2. TRBV21-1 is a pseudogene segment. The CDR3 loop spans 22 amino acids. In nucleotides, the CDR3 is TGTGCCAGCAGCTCGAAAAGGGTGGGCGGGAGGCCGCATCCCCTCTCCTACAATGAGCAGTTCTTC. This translates into CASSSKRVGGRPHPLSYNEQFF.

The rearrangement uses TRBV6-5 and TRBJ1-1; D is perhaps TRBD1 (5 bases). Germline V gene data show CDR1 as MNHEY and CDR2 as SVGAGI. Trimming removed 10 bases at V and 7 bases at J, with 16 bases between. CDR3 length equals 12 residues. The CDR3 protein is CATGKTVLEAFF. DNA for the CDR3: TGTGCCACCGGAAAGACAGTTCTTGAAGCTTTCTTT.

The CDR3 loop reads CASSDRASGNTIYF. As DNA, the CDR3 is TGTGCCAGCAGTGACAGGGCGTCTGGAAACACCATATATTTT. The chain recombines TRBV6-5 with TRBJ1-3, with 7 bases identical to TRBD1. This CDR3 is 14 amino acids long. Germline assignment: CDR1 MNHEY and CDR2 SVGAGI. Trimming cost V 5 bases and J 1 base; bases outside gene matches: 2.

V and J are TRBV5-5 and TRBJ1-5; maybe TRBD1 (5 bases). There are 13 residues in the CDR3. Germline lookup yields CDR1 SGHKS and CDR2 YYEKEE (reference sequence). Trimming pared 3 bases from V and 4 bases from J, leaving 8 bases between. The CDR3 region is CASSWGENQPQHF. In nucleotides, the CDR3 is TGTGCCAGCAGCTGGGGGGAAAATCAGCCCCAGCATTTT.

This clone was counted a few times. CDR3 sequence: CASSLGRREELFF. CDR3 DNA: TGTGCCAGCAGCTTAGGCCGACGAGAGGAACTGTTTTTT. V and J are TRBV11-1 and TRBJ1-4, with no clear D. CDR3 length: 13 amino acids. Germline V gene data show CDR1 as SGHAT and CDR2 as FQDESV (reference sequence). Deletions cut 1 base from V and 12 bases from J, with 12 bases between.

The rearrangement links TRBV7-9 to TRBJ2-2, with 9 positions matching TRBD1. Germline values: CDR1 SEHNR, CDR2 FQNEAQ (reference sequence). The CDR3 spans 15 residues. Germline trimming cut 5 bases from V and 3 bases from J; bases unmatched to any gene: 4. CDR3 amino acids: CASSPGQGYTGELFF. CDR3 in DNA: TGTGCCAGCAGCCCCGGACAGGGGTACACCGGGGAGCTGTTTTTT. Full variable domain (outside the CDR3, taken from reference TRBV7-9 and TRBJ2-2): DTGVSQNPRHKITKRGQNVTFRCDPISEHNRLYWYRQTLGQGPEFLTYFQNEAQLEKSRLLSDRFSAERPKGSFSTLEIQRTEQGDSAMYLCASSPGQGYTGELFFGEGSRLTVL.

The chain employs TRBV18 and TRBJ1-2, with TRBD1 matching 7 bases. The CDR3 is made up of 15 amino acids. CDR1 KGHSH and CDR2 LQKENI come from the germline V gene. The junction had 10 bases not matched to a gene; V was cut back by 3 bases and J by 6 bases. CDR3 loop: CASSPPGQLFDGYTF. The CDR3 bases are TGTGCCAGCTCACCCCCGGGACAGTTGTTCGATGGCTACACCTTC.

The J gene is TRBJ1-6, the V gene TRBV4-2, with no clear D. Germline CDR1 is LGHNA and CDR2 is YNFKEQ. The ends were cut back, 0 bases at V and 4 bases at J, with 16 bases in the middle. The CDR3 loop spans 18 amino acids. As DNA, the CDR3 is TGTGCCAGCAGCCAAGATACGGCCGCTATGAGGTATAATTCACCCCTCCACTTT. Protein: CASSQDTAAMRYNSPLHF.

This chain joins TRBV29-1 and TRBJ2-1; 7 nucleotides line up with TRBD2. Germline V gives CDR1 SQVTM, CDR2 ANQGSEA. Losses at the gene ends were 6 bases for V and 3 bases for J; bases not matched to a gene: 5. The CDR3 is 13 amino acids. The CDR3 protein is CSVVRDYYNEQFF. DNA for the CDR3: TGCAGCGTGGTTCGGGACTACTACAATGAGCAGTTCTTC.

The V call is TRBV11-3, the J call TRBJ2-7; TRBD2 matches at 8 bases. This CDR3 comprises 16 residues. J gave up 5 bases and V 1 base, and 10 bases lay outside the gene matches. Germline CDR1 reads SGHNT; CDR2 reads YENEEA. The CDR3 coding sequence is TGTGCCAGCAGCTTAGGCGGGGGGCGAAGGTCCCACGAGCAGTACTTC. Translated, it gives CASSLGGGRRSHEQYF.

The rearrangement joins TRBV5-1 to TRBJ2-4; D ambiguous. This CDR3 region has 14 residues. The V and J ends lost 1 base and 12 bases respectively, with 17 bases between them. Germline CDR1 and CDR2: SGHRS and YFSETQ. CDR3 in amino acids: CASSLTGQTSDQYF. Here the CDR3 DNA reads TGCGCCAGCAGCTTGACGGGCCAGACAAGCGATCAGTACTTC.

The CDR3 reads CASSFGLTGTEAFF. The CDR3 nucleotides are TGCGCCAGCAGCTTCGGACTAACGGGCACTGAAGCTTTCTTT. The V call is TRBV5-1, the J call TRBJ1-1; D uncertain. The CDR3 is made up of 14 amino acids. Deletions cut 2 bases from V and 4 bases from J, with 12 bases between. From germline, CDR1 is SGHRS and CDR2 YFSETQ.

This chain connects TRBV19 to TRBJ2-1; D not certain. V dropped 7 bases and J dropped 4 bases, with 8 bases sitting between them. This CDR3 contains 12 residues. Germline V CDR1 and CDR2: LNHDA, SQIVND (reference sequence). Here the CDR3 reads CASTYGYNEQFF. The CDR3 DNA reads TGTGCCAGTACCTATGGGTACAATGAGCAGTTCTTC.

This sequence joins TRBV18 and TRBJ2-5, with 8 bases matching TRBD1. Losses at the gene ends were 3 bases for V and 4 bases for J; bases not matched to a gene: 4. The germline V gene has CDR1 KGHSH and CDR2 LQKENI. This CDR3 has 14 amino acids. CDR3 coding DNA: TGTGCCAGCTCACCGGGGACAGGACGAGAGACCCAGTACTTC. Protein sequence: CASSPGTGRETQYF.